This TCR beta chain was identified during a study of blood T cells in healthy people across ages. Study-wide results and limits: Greater diversity and more naive CD4+ cells were seen in long-lived donors than in aged donors. With unsorted PBMCs, a conclusive comparison of naive versus antigen-experienced cells was not possible.

This clonotype was seen more than once but under ten times. Its antigen remains unknown. The individuals who served as donors were healthy Caucasians living in Russia, aged roughly 6 to 95. Investigators took about 10 milliliters of peripheral blood from every donor. With a J-beta primer mix and a sample-barcoded 5' primer, a second PCR ran 7 to 11 cycles. TCRdb reprocessed the 5' RACE reads with MiXCR, giving one entry per CDR3 protein. The table has 850,000 to 1,000,000 distinct CDR3 sequences, roughly half seen once. V lost 3 bases and J 0 bases, leaving 12 bases between the germline ends. The CDR3 loop spans 14 amino acids. Germline CDR1 is SQVTM and CDR2 is ANQGSEA.

The chain combines TRBV29-1 with TRBJ2-7; possible D gene TRBD2, 6 bases. Sequencing was done on a sample of blood. The receptor was isolated from a woman aged 60-75 years in good health. The CDR3 region has the DNA TGCAGCGTTGACCAGGGAGGTACCTCCTACGAGCAGTACTTC. It yields the protein CSVDQGGTSYEQYF.